Below are 21 T cell receptor beta chains sequenced from a single sample in a study of CD8+CD57+ T cells in acquired aplastic anemia. Profiling that covered TCR beta VDJ and CDR3 relied on genomic DNA as its template. In TCRdb, the reads were re-called with MiXCR into one record per CDR3 protein. The sample has hundreds of thousands of distinct CDR3 sequences; around 33% are singletons. Previously, flow cytometry had revealed CD8+CD57+ cell expansion in the patients chosen for sequencing. Sequencing was done on a sample of sorted CD4+, CD8+, or CD8+CD57+ T cells (not recorded which) from PBMCs. These receptors all stem from a human donor with aplastic anemia.

This clonotype was seen many times. This CDR3 is CASSRTRESYEQYF. DNA of the CDR3: TGCGCCAGCAGTCGAACCCGGGAATCCTACGAGCAGTACTTC. This chain links TRBV10-2 with TRBJ2-7; D is perhaps TRBD2 (5 bases). Trimming took off 5 bases at V and 1 base at J, with 12 bases between the two ends. The CDR3 is 14 residues long. The germline CDR1 and CDR2 sequences are WSHSY and SAAADI.

The CDR3 region has the DNA TGTGCCAGCACGGCAGGGGTTGATTCACCCCTCCACTTT. Protein: CASTAGVDSPLHF. This sequence joins TRBV2 and TRBJ1-6; D is perhaps TRBD1 (6 bases). The germline V and J ends were trimmed by 7 bases and 8 bases, with 12 bases remaining between them. The CDR3 covers 13 residues. Looked up from germline, CDR1 is SNHLY and CDR2 is FYNNEI.

This chain connects TRBV2 to TRBJ2-1; tentatively, D is TRBD1 or TRBD2 (6 bases each). The CDR3 spans 14 residues. V gave up 5 bases and J gave up 12 bases, with 20 bases separating them. Germline values: CDR1 SNHLY, CDR2 FYNNEI. The CDR3 sequence is CASSLQQGTGVQFF. The CDR3 DNA reads as TGTGCCAGCAGTTTACAACAGGGAACGGGGGTGCAGTTCTTC.

In its sample, this clonotype was seen a few times. The chain has TRBV5-6 and TRBJ2-1; 7 bases are a match to TRBD2. CDR1 SGHDT and CDR2 YYEEEE come from the germline V gene. Trimming at V came to 5 bases and at J to 4 bases, leaving 9 bases not matched to a gene. This CDR3 has 15 residues. The CDR3 DNA follows: TGTGCCAGCAGTCCGGTAGCGGGCCTGTACAATGAGCAGTTCTTC. Translation gives CASSPVAGLYNEQFF.

In its sample, this clonotype was seen many times. The J gene is TRBJ1-1, the V gene TRBV29-1; D gene uncertain. Germline V gene data show CDR1 as SQVTM and CDR2 as ANQGSEA. V gave up 3 bases and J gave up 4 bases, with 12 bases separating them. This CDR3 has 13 amino acids. CDR3 protein: CSVEPVLGTEAFF. DNA for the CDR3: TGCAGCGTTGAGCCAGTGTTAGGCACTGAAGCTTTCTTT.

This clonotype was counted many times. The chain has TRBV2 and TRBJ1-1; D possibly corresponds to TRBD1 (5 bases). Trimming shortened V by 8 bases and J by 8 bases, and 15 bases separated the two germline ends. The CDR3 sequence is 12 residues long. Germline lookup yields CDR1 SNHLY and CDR2 FYNNEI. In DNA form, the CDR3 reads TGTGCCAGCCTTCAGGGTTTGGCGGAAGCTTTCTTT. Its protein product is CASLQGLAEAFF.

This clonotype was seen a few times. This chain joins TRBV6-1 and TRBJ2-7, with 8 positions matching TRBD1. V shed 3 bases, J shed 2 bases, and the junction held 3 bases outside the gene matches. Germline lookup yields CDR1 MNHNS and CDR2 SASEGT. This CDR3 region has 14 residues. The CDR3 is CASSDTGGAYEQYF. The CDR3 nucleotides read TGTGCCAGCAGTGACACAGGGGGTGCCTACGAGCAGTACTTC.

The rearrangement joins TRBV20-1 to TRBJ2-1, with 8 bases aligning to TRBD2. The CDR3 has 14 amino acids. Germline trimming cut 6 bases from V and 8 bases from J; bases unmatched to any gene: 12. Germline-derived CDR1 and CDR2 are DFQATT and SNEGSKA (reference sequence). The CDR3 protein is CSAVAGTARDEQFF. In DNA form, the CDR3 reads TGCAGTGCGGTAGCGGGGACCGCCAGGGATGAGCAGTTCTTC.

Comments on this clonotype: This sequence may be a read error, since a much larger clone differs from it by one base. The chain links TRBV7-2 to TRBJ1-2, with D perhaps TRBD1 (6 bases). Germline V gene data show CDR1 as SGHTA and CDR2 as FQGNSA. The length of the CDR3 is 14 residues. V was pared by 5 bases and J by 7 bases, with 17 bases between. CDR3 DNA sequence: TGTGCCAGCAGCCCACGCAAGGGGGGCTGTGGCTACACCTTC. This encodes CASSPRKGGCGYTF.

This clonotype turned up a few times. Here the CDR3 reads CAIRTGGARRGYGYTF. The CDR3 DNA reads TGTGCCATCCGAACGGGGGGGGCACGTCGAGGCTATGGCTACACCTTC. The rearrangement joins TRBV12-3 or TRBV12-4 to TRBJ1-2; D perhaps matches TRBD1 (6 bases). The CDR3 spans 16 residues. The V end was cut by 10 bases, the J end by 4 bases, with 25 bases between.

This clonotype has a single count. The chain joins TRBV12-3 or TRBV12-4 to TRBJ2-2; 7 positions match TRBD1. After removal of 6 bases from V and 6 bases from J, the junction contained 7 bases not matched to a gene. The CDR3 has 14 amino acids. CDR3 sequence (DNA): TGTGCCAGCAGCAAACAGGACAGGCCCGGGGAGCTGTTTTTT. This codes for CASSKQDRPGELFF.

The sample holds a few counts of this clonotype. The chain employs TRBV19 and TRBJ2-3; the D is unclear. The V and J ends lost 5 bases and 0 bases respectively, with 15 bases between them. The CDR3 length is 16 residues. The V gene's germline CDR1 is LNHDA and CDR2 SQIVND (reference sequence). CDR3 coding DNA: TGTGCCAGTAGTTCCGGCCCCGGAGAGAGCACAGATACGCAGTATTTT. Translated, it gives CASSSGPGESTDTQYF.

This clonotype has ten or more counts. The chain carries TRBV24-1 and TRBJ2-2; the match to TRBD1 covers 10 bases. J gave up 5 bases and V 3 bases, and 2 bases lay outside the gene matches. CDR1 and CDR2 (germline): KGHDR, SFDVKD. The CDR3 runs 15 residues. This CDR3 reads CATSDPGQGTGELFF. In DNA, the CDR3 is TGTGCCACCAGTGATCCGGGACAGGGGACCGGGGAGCTGTTTTTT.

This clonotype has only a few counts. The chain is built from TRBV19 and TRBJ1-2; D gene unclear. The CDR3 runs 11 residues. The V end lost 6 bases, the J end lost 8 bases, and 10 bases lay between the germline ends. Germline CDR1 reads LNHDA; CDR2 reads SQIVND (reference sequence). The CDR3 region has the DNA TGTGCCAGTAGCGTGGGCCTGGGCTACACCTTC. It encodes CASSVGLGYTF.

The table lists this clonotype with many counts. This rearrangement joins TRBV7-3 to TRBJ2-5, with 8 bases that match TRBD2. After removal of 2 bases from V and 4 bases from J, the junction contained 6 bases not matched to a gene. This CDR3 comprises 15 residues. Germline V gene data show CDR1 as SGHTA and CDR2 as FQGTGA. The CDR3 DNA sequence: TGTGCCAGCAGCTTAGCGGGGGGCATAGGAGAGACCCAGTACTTC. Translated: CASSLAGGIGETQYF. The full variable domain, with the rest looked up from reference TRBV7-3 and TRBJ2-5, is GAGVSQTPSNKVTEKGKYVELRCDPISGHTALYWYRQSLGQGPEFLIYFQGTGAADDSGLPNDRFFAVRPEGSVSTLKIQRTERGDSAVYLCASSLAGGIGETQYFGPGTRLLVL.

Comments on this clonotype: An end of the junction differs from the germline gene, which may be a read error. This chain links TRBV7-2 with TRBJ2-5; possible D gene TRBD1, 6 bases. The CDR3 consists of 14 residues. The V gene's germline CDR1 is SGHTA and CDR2 FQGNSA. The DNA of the CDR3 is TGTGCCAGCAGCCAAACGACAGGACAAGGGACCCAGTACTTC. Residues: CASSQTTGQGTQYF. The complete variable domain, with remaining parts taken from reference TRBV7-2 and TRBJ2-5, reads GAGVSQSPSNKVTEKGKDVELRCDPISGHTALYWYRQSLGQGLEFLIYFQGNSAPDKSGLPSDRFSAERTGGSVSTLTIQRTQQEDSAVYLCASSQTTGQGTQYFGPGTRLLVL.

As concerns this clonotype: One end of the junction is discordant with germline, which a read error may explain. This rearrangement joins TRBV10-3 to TRBJ1-6, with D uncertain. Germline V gives CDR1 ENHRY, CDR2 SYGVKD. The CDR3 is made up of 15 amino acids. CDR3 sequence: CASSYKPLGFSPLHF. CDR3 in DNA: TGTGCCAGCAGTTATAAGCCTTTGGGGTTTTCACCCCTCCACTTT.

The chain is built from TRBV20-1 and TRBJ2-7, with 12 nucleotides matching TRBD2. The CDR3 is 16 residues long. From germline, CDR1 is DFQATT and CDR2 SNEGSKA (reference sequence). Losses at the gene ends were 5 bases for V and 7 bases for J; bases not matched to a gene: 15. CDR3 sequence: CSAGNLAGGQAGEQYF. The CDR3 DNA follows: TGCAGTGCTGGAAACCTAGCGGGAGGGCAGGCGGGAGAGCAGTACTTC.

The CDR3 sequence is CASSLGQGILAGELFF. In DNA, the CDR3 is TGTGCCAGCAGCCTCGGACAGGGGATATTGGCCGGGGAGCTGTTTTTT. The genes are TRBV11-1 and TRBJ2-2, with 9 bases lining up with TRBD1. In germline, CDR1 is SGHAT, CDR2 FQDESV (reference sequence). The CDR3 sequence is 16 residues long. The junction had 10 bases not matched to a gene; V was cut back by 5 bases and J by 6 bases.

This clonotype was counted many times. V gene TRBV7-2 combines with J gene TRBJ2-5; a weak D match, TRBD1 (6 bases). Trimming removed 7 bases from V and 7 bases from J, with 16 bases in between. The CDR3 has 13 amino acids. The germline gives CDR1 SGHTA, CDR2 FQGNSA. CDR3 amino acids: CASIELGAGTQYF. The CDR3, as DNA: TGTGCCAGCATCGAACTGGGGGCAGGGACCCAGTACTTC.

In the case of this clonotype: One base away lies a much larger clone, so this may be a sequencing read error. The chain is built from TRBV2 and TRBJ2-1; no firm D call. V lost 6 bases and J 2 bases, leaving 14 bases between the germline ends. The CDR3 has 15 amino acids. CDR1 and CDR2 from the germline V gene are SNHLY and FYNNEI. CDR3 sequence (DNA): TGTGCCAGCAGAGGGATGACGGTTACCTACAATGAGCAGTTCTTC. This codes for CASRGMTVTYNEQFF.